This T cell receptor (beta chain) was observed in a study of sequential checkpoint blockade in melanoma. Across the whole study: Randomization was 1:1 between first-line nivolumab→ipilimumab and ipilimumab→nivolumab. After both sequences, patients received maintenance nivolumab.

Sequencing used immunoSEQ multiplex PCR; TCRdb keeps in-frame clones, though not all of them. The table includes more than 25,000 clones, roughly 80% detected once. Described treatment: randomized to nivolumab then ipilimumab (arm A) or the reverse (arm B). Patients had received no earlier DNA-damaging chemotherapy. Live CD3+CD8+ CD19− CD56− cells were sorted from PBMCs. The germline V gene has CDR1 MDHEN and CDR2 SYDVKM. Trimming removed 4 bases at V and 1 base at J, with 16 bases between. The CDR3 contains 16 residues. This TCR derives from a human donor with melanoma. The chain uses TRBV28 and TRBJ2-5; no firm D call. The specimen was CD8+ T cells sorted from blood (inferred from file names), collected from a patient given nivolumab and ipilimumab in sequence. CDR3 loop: CASSSIDGRLQETQYF. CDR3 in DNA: TGTGCCAGCAGTTCCATTGACGGTCGACTCCAAGAGACCCAGTACTTC.